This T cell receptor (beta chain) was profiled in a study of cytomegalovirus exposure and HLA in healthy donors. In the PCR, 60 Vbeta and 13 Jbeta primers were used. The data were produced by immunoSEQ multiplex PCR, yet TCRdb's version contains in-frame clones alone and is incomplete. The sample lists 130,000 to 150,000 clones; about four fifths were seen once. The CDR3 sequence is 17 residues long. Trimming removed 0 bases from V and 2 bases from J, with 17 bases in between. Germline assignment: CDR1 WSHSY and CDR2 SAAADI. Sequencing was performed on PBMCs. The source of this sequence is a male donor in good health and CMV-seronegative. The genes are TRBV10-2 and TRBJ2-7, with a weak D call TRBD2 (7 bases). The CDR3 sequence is CASSESEGGGPTYEQYF. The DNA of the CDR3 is TGCGCCAGCAGTGAGTCGGAGGGCGGGGGCCCAACCTACGAGCAGTACTTC.